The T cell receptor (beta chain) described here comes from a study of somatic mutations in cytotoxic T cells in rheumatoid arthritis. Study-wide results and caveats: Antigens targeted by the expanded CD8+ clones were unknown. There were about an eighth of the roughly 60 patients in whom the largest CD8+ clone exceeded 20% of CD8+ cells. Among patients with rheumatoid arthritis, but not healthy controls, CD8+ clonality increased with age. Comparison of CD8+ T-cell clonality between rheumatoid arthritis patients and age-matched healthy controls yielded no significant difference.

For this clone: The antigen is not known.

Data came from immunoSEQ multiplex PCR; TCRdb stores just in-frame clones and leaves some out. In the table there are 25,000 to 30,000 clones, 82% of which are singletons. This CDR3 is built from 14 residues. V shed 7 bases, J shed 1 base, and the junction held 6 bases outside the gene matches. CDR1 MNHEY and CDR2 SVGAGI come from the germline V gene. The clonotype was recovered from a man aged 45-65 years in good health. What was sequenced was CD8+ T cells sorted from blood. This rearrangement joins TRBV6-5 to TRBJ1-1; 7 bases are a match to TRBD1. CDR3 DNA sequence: TGTGCCAGCATCGCACAGGGGAGGAACACTGAAGCTTTCTTT. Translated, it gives CASIAQGRNTEAFF.